The clone carrying this T cell receptor beta chain was seen many times. Its target is not known. Clinical symptoms, serum thyroxine and TRAb, thyroid ultrasound and orbital computed tomography together formed the diagnostic basis. PBMCs stemmed from less than 13 ml fresh peripheral blood. Researchers amplified the TCR beta CDR3 regions from RNA transcripts. An initial round of RT-PCR targeting the TCR CDR3 relied on the HTBI primer set. TCRdb passed the multiplex PCR reads through MiXCR, listing each CDR3 protein once. The data contain around 250,000 distinct CDR3 sequences, about 16% of them singletons. The V gene's germline CDR1 is SGHTA and CDR2 FQGNSA. The CDR3 is made up of 14 amino acids. V dropped 5 bases and J dropped 2 bases, with 11 bases sitting between them. The sample is drawn from a study of T cells in Graves' hyperthyroidism and ophthalmopathy. Study observations and caveats: The majority of expanded thyroid clonotypes above 0.001 also appeared in blood.

This TCR came from a woman younger than 30 with Graves' ophthalmopathy. The sequencing sample was made of blood. The chain couples TRBV7-2 to TRBJ2-3; D is possibly TRBD2 (5 bases). The CDR3 DNA is TGTGCCAGCAGCCCCAAGCGGACCACAGATACGCAGTATTTT. Protein product: CASSPKRTTDTQYF. The full variable domain, with the rest looked up from reference TRBV7-2 and TRBJ2-3, is GAGVSQSPSNKVTEKGKDVELRCDPISGHTALYWYRQSLGQGLEFLIYFQGNSAPDKSGLPSDRFSAERTGGSVSTLTIQRTQQEDSAVYLCASSPKRTTDTQYFGPGTRLTVL.